The 21 T cell receptor beta chains presented below share a single source sample, sequenced in a study of regulatory T cells in long-lasting Graves disease. The time point was: newly diagnosed GD, antithyroid drugs for less than 3 months. From PBMCs, RNA was extracted and then used to make the TCR library. Relying on iRepertoire HTBI primers and Arm-PCR of CDR3 regions, the team built TCR beta libraries. From the multiplex PCR reads, TCRdb called clonotypes with MiXCR, one entry per CDR3 protein. The table shows 250,000 to 300,000 distinct CDR3 sequences, with under 20% occurring only once. The data also belong to a second study, concerning T cells in Graves' hyperthyroidism and ophthalmopathy.

This specimen consisted of peripheral blood mononuclear cells (PBMCs), obtained at new diagnosis, from a patient treated with antithyroid drugs. The receptors were gathered from a woman in her 30s with Graves disease.

This clonotype was seen repeatedly, ten times or more. The CDR3 spells CSARRGDSNQPQHF. CDR3 DNA sequence: TGCAGTGCTAGAAGGGGGGATAGCAATCAGCCCCAGCATTTT. V and J are TRBV20-1 and TRBJ1-5; D is possibly TRBD1 (6 bases). CDR1 and CDR2 (germline): DFQATT, SNEGSKA (reference sequence). CDR3 length equals 14 residues. Deletions cut 2 bases from V and 0 bases from J, with 8 bases between.

In its sample, this clonotype was seen many times. The chain employs TRBV20-1 and TRBJ2-5, with TRBD1 as a possible D gene (5 bases). The CDR3 runs to 13 residues. The germline gives CDR1 DFQATT, CDR2 SNEGSKA (reference sequence). With 2 bases removed from V and 3 bases from J, the gap between germline ends came to 10 bases. Written as DNA, the CDR3 is TGCAGTGCTAGAAGGGGTAGGGAAGAGACCCAGTACTTC. It codes for CSARRGREETQYF.

As to this clonotype: A much larger clone differs from this one at a single base, so this may be a read error. The gene calls are TRBV6-1 and TRBJ1-6, with a possible D match to TRBD1 (5 bases). V was shortened by 3 bases and J by 8 bases, with 17 bases between the two germline ends. The CDR3 totals 16 residues. Per the germline V gene, CDR1 is MNHNS and CDR2 is SASEGT. The CDR3 DNA sequence: TGTGCCAGCAGTGATGCCCAGGGAATAAGGGATTCACCCCTCCACTTT. Its protein is CASSDAQGIRDSPLHF.

Ten or more counts support this clonotype. J is TRBJ1-1 and V is TRBV5-1; no definite D call. Germline CDR1 SGHRS, CDR2 YFSETQ. V was clipped by 3 bases and J by 6 bases, with 15 bases between them. CDR3 size: 14 residues. The CDR3 DNA is TGCGCCAGCAGCTCGTCCCGGTCGAGAGCTGAAGCTTTCTTT. This encodes CASSSSRSRAEAFF.

This clonotype came up many times. The chain has TRBV4-2 and TRBJ2-4; 7 nucleotides align to TRBD2. Germline lookup yields CDR1 LGHNA and CDR2 YNFKEQ. Losses at the gene ends were 1 base for V and 8 bases for J; bases not matched to a gene: 11. This CDR3 region has 16 residues. In nucleotides, the CDR3 is TGTGCCAGCAGCCAAGGGGGGGGGATAGCACAGGACATTCAGTACTTC. This gives the protein CASSQGGGIAQDIQYF.

This clonotype was counted only a few times. The V call is TRBV3-1, the J call TRBJ2-3; perhaps TRBD2 as D (7 bases). The V end lost 0 bases, the J end lost 5 bases, and 18 bases lay between the germline ends. The CDR3 length is 17 residues. Germline loops: CDR1 LGHDT, CDR2 YNNKEL (reference sequence). The CDR3 protein is CASSQEIMGGAVDTQYF. The CDR3 bases are TGTGCCAGCAGCCAAGAAATAATGGGGGGGGCCGTAGATACGCAGTATTTT.

The sample holds many counts of this clonotype. The chain has TRBV3-1 and TRBJ2-5; D uncertain. The length of the CDR3 is 13 residues. Germline lookup yields CDR1 LGHDT and CDR2 YNNKEL (reference sequence). V was shortened by 1 base and J by 5 bases, with 8 bases between the two germline ends. The CDR3 is CASSQASVETQYF. For the CDR3, the DNA is TGTGCCAGCAGCCAAGCGTCGGTGGAGACCCAGTACTTC.

The chain joins TRBV7-9 to TRBJ1-4; 7 nucleotides line up with TRBD1. V lost 6 bases and J lost 7; bases outside the gene matches: 8. CDR1 and CDR2 from the germline V gene are SEHNR and FQNEAQ (reference sequence). This CDR3 contains 14 residues. DNA for the CDR3: TGTGCCAGCAGTAACAGGGGCGGGAGTGAAAAACTGTTTTTT. Translation gives CASSNRGGSEKLFF.

V gene TRBV7-2 combines with J gene TRBJ2-3; D not certain. Trimming stripped 5 bases from V and 9 bases from J, with 15 bases between. This CDR3 has 13 residues. CDR1 is SGHTA and CDR2 is FQGNSA in the germline V gene. The CDR3 bases are TGTGCCAGCAGCGCAGATCTCGTTTCGACGCAGTATTTT. Its protein product is CASSADLVSTQYF.

This clonotype was seen many times. V usage is TRBV5-1 and J usage is TRBJ1-4, with TRBD1 matching over 11 bases. There are 20 residues in the CDR3. V was clipped by 4 bases and J by 5 bases; unmatched bases: 19. From germline, CDR1 is SGHRS and CDR2 YFSETQ. Written as DNA, the CDR3 is TGCGCCAGCAGCGTCGTCCCGGGACAGGGGGTCACGATTCAGAATGAAAAACTGTTTTTT. Its protein is CASSVVPGQGVTIQNEKLFF.

V is TRBV12-3 or TRBV12-4 and J is TRBJ2-3; a possible D gene is TRBD2 (5 bases). V lost 3 bases and J lost 4, with 11 bases in between. This CDR3 spans 14 amino acids. DNA of the CDR3: TGTGCCAGCAGTTTCAGCGGACGGCCAGATACGCAGTATTTT. Translating gives CASSFSGRPDTQYF.

In this sample, this clonotype turned up many times. The rearrangement links TRBV20-1 to TRBJ2-1; TRBD1 matches at 9 bases. Per germline, CDR1 DFQATT and CDR2 SNEGSKA (reference sequence). The CDR3 is 14 amino acids. V shed 6 bases and J 6 bases; nucleotides not matched to a gene: 9. This chain's CDR3 is CSASRDRVVNEQFF. CDR3 nucleotides: TGCAGTGCATCCCGGGACAGGGTGGTCAATGAGCAGTTCTTC.

This clonotype occurred many times. The V call is TRBV7-2, the J call TRBJ2-5; D is perhaps TRBD2 (7 bases). The CDR3 is 14 residues long. CDR1 SGHTA and CDR2 FQGNSA come from the germline V gene. Trimming stripped 5 bases from V and 4 bases from J, with 14 bases between. DNA of the CDR3: TGTGCCAGCAGCCCGGGGGGCTCGGGAGAGACCCAGTACTTC. This translates into CASSPGGSGETQYF.

At least ten counts were recorded for this clonotype. V gene TRBV5-1 combines with J gene TRBJ1-2, with a possible D match to TRBD1 (5 bases). This CDR3 has 13 residues. The V gene's germline CDR1 is SGHRS and CDR2 YFSETQ. V was clipped by 0 bases and J by 6 bases, with 9 bases between them. CDR3 sequence: CASSLVGEDGYTF. In DNA form, the CDR3 reads TGCGCCAGCAGCTTGGTGGGGGAAGATGGCTACACCTTC.

This clonotype was recorded many times. The chain uses TRBV4-2 and TRBJ1-1; D is unclear. The V gene lost 3 bases and the J gene lost 4 bases, with 18 bases spanning the gap. The CDR3 is 16 amino acids. Germline assignment: CDR1 LGHNA and CDR2 YNFKEQ. The CDR3 DNA sequence: TGTGCCAGCAGCCAGGTTTCTTTGGGGTTTACCACTGAAGCTTTCTTT. Translation: CASSQVSLGFTTEAFF.

A remark on this clonotype: At one end, the junction sequence differs from germline, possibly due to a read error. The gene calls are TRBV2 and TRBJ2-5, with 9 bases aligning to TRBD2. There are 16 residues in the CDR3. The germline gives CDR1 SNHLY, CDR2 FYNNEI. This CDR3 is CASSLNYGTSRETQYF. CDR3 DNA sequence: TGCGCCAGCAGTTTAAATTACGGGACTAGCAGGGAGACCCAGTACTTC.

The rearrangement joins TRBV7-2 to TRBJ1-1, with 8 bases fitting TRBD1. Germline CDR1 and CDR2: SGHTA and FQGNSA. This CDR3 has 15 residues. J gave up 0 bases and V 4 bases, and 4 bases lay outside the gene matches. CDR3 sequence: CASSSQGGMNTEAFF. As DNA, the CDR3 is TGTGCCAGCAGCTCACAGGGGGGCATGAACACTGAAGCTTTCTTT.

The chain recombines TRBV12-5 with TRBJ2-7, with 9 bases fitting TRBD1. Germline CDR1 and CDR2: LGHNT and FRNRAP. The junction had 10 bases not matched to a gene; V was cut back by 1 base and J by 6 bases. CDR3 length equals 16 residues. As DNA, the CDR3 is TGTGCTAGTGGTTTGGAAGTAGGACAGGGGCTAGCCGAGCAGTACTTC. Its translation: CASGLEVGQGLAEQYF.

The V call is TRBV7-6, the J call TRBJ2-3; 7 bases fit TRBD1. CDR1 SGHVS and CDR2 FNYEAQ come from the germline V gene. V shed 2 bases and J 5 bases; nucleotides not matched to a gene: 4. The CDR3 is 14 residues long. The CDR3 region has the DNA TGTGCCAGCAGCTTACGACAGGGCGGAGATACGCAGTATTTT. Translated, it gives CASSLRQGGDTQYF. Full variable domain (rest looked up from reference TRBV7-6 and TRBJ2-3): GAGVSQSPRYKVTKRGQDVALRCDPISGHVSLYWYRQALGQGPEFLTYFNYEAQQDKSGLPNDRFSAERPEGSISTLTIQRTEQRDSAMYRCASSLRQGGDTQYFGPGTRLTVL.

This clonotype was detected ten times or more. The junction does not match germline at one end; this may be a read error. The V call is TRBV3-1, the J call TRBJ2-1, with no clear D. The CDR3 length is 11 residues. Germline-derived CDR1 and CDR2 are LGHDT and YNNKEL (reference sequence). CDR3 sequence: CASRQGNEQFF. CDR3 DNA: TGTGCCAGCAGGCAAGGAAATGAGCAGTTCTTC.

The table lists this clonotype with many counts. This rearrangement joins TRBV27 to TRBJ1-5; no reliable D call. Germline CDR1 and CDR2: MNHEY and SMNVEV (reference sequence). V dropped 3 bases and J dropped 2 bases, with 11 bases sitting between them. This CDR3 region has 15 residues. The DNA of the CDR3 is TGTGCCAGCAGTTTGAAGGGTTCGCGCAATCAGCCCCAGCATTTT. Amino acids: CASSLKGSRNQPQHF.